These 2 T cell receptor beta chains were sequenced from one sample in a study of metastatic and nonmetastatic thyroid tumors. Patients had received no treatment of any kind before thyroid surgery. TCRdb ran MiXCR on the PCR reads. In the table there are just over 20,000 clones, around 12% of which are singletons. Material for sequencing was blood. Receptors originate from a female donor with papillary thyroid cancer or a benign thyroid nodule (not recorded which). Some clones in this sample may be carry-over from other donors' samples.

By frequency in the sample, this clone is medium-sized (0.01 to 0.1%). J is TRBJ2-7 and V is TRBV6-1; 8 nucleotides match TRBD1. Germline V gene lookup returns CDR1 MNHNS and CDR2 SASEGT. The CDR3 loop spans 15 amino acids. The junction had 5 bases not matched to a gene; V was cut back by 0 bases and J by 4 bases. In DNA, the CDR3 is TGTGCCAGCAGTGAAGCCTTCAGGGGGCCGTACGAGCAGTACTTC. Its protein is CASSEAFRGPYEQYF.

This clone has ten or more counts. A junction end diverges from the germline sequence, so it may reflect a read error. V and J are TRBV19 and TRBJ2-5, with D perhaps TRBD2 (5 bases). Germline V gene sequence: CDR1 LNHDA, CDR2 SQIVND (reference sequence). The CDR3 runs to 14 residues. The CDR3 DNA reads as TGTGCCAGTAGTATACGAGGGCTCCTTGAGAGCCAGTACTTC. Its translation: CASSIRGLLESQYF. Variable domain in full (rest from reference TRBV19 and TRBJ2-5): DGGITQSPKYLFRKEGQNVTLSCEQNLNHDAMYWYRQDPGQGLRLIYYSQIVNDFQKGDIAEGYSVSREKKESFPLTVTSAQKNPTAFYLCASSIRGLLESQYFGPGTRLLVL.